Described below is a single TCR beta chain sequence and its context. Unmatched junction bases numbered 11, after V lost 9 bases and J lost 5 bases. The CDR3 runs to 15 residues. CDR1 and CDR2 (germline): ENHRY, SYGVKD. This sample was taken from a study of OX40 agonist ivuxolimab in advanced cancers. This table comes from immunoSEQ multiplex PCR, and its TCRdb copy is limited to in-frame clones, with some not included. This sample has 20,000 to 25,000 clones, with approximately 86% found just once. The rearrangement joins TRBV10-3 to TRBJ2-5; the match to TRBD1 covers 11 bases. The source of this sequence is an adult with an advanced solid tumor such as melanoma, head and neck, liver or kidney cancer. Sequenced here: CD4+ or CD8+ T cells sorted from blood, sampled in a trial of the OX40 agonist ivuxolimab. The DNA of the CDR3 is TGTGCCATTAAGGGGGGACAGGGGGTGCGGGAGACCCAGTACTTC. Residues: CAIKGGQGVRETQYF.